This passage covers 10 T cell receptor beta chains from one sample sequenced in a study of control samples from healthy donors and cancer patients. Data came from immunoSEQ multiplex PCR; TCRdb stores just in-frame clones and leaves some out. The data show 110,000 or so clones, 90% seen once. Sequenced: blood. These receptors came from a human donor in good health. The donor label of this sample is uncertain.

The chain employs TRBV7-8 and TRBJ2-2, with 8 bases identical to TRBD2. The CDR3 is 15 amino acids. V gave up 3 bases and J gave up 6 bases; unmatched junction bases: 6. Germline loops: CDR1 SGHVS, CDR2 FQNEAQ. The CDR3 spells CASSFGLAGPGELFF. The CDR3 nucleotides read TGTGCCAGCAGCTTCGGACTAGCCGGGCCCGGGGAGCTGTTTTTT.

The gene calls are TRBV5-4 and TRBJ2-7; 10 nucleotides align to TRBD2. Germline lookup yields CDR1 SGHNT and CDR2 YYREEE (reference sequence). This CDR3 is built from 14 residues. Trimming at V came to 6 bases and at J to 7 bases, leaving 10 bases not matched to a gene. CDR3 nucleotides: TGTGCCAGCACCTTAGCGGGGGGTCGGGATGAGCAGTACTTC. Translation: CASTLAGGRDEQYF.

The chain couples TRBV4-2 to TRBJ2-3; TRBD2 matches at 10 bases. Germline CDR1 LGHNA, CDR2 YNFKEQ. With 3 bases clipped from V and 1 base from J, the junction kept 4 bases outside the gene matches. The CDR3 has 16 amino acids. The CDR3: CASSQESGGGTDTQYF. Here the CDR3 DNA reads TGTGCCAGCAGCCAGGAAAGCGGGGGGGGCACAGATACGCAGTATTTT.

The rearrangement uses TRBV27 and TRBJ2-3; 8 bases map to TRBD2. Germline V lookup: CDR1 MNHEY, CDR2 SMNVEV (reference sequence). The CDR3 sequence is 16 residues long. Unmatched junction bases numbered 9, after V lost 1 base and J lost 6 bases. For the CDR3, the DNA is TGTGCCAGCAGTTTATTCGTCGGGGGGGCCCGTGATACGCAGTATTTT. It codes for CASSLFVGGARDTQYF.

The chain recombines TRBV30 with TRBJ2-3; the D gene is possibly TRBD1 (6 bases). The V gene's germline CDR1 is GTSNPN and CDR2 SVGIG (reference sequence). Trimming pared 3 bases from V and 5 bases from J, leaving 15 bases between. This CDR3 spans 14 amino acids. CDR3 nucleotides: TGTGCCTGGAGCCCGCCGTTGGACAGAGATACGCAGTATTTT. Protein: CAWSPPLDRDTQYF.

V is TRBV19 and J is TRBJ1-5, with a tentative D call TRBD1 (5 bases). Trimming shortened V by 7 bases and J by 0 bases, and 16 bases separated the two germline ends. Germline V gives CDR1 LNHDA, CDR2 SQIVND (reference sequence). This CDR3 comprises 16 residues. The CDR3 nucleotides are TGTGCCAGTAATGGGGGAGTTTCTTATAGCAATCAGCCCCAGCATTTT. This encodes CASNGGVSYSNQPQHF.

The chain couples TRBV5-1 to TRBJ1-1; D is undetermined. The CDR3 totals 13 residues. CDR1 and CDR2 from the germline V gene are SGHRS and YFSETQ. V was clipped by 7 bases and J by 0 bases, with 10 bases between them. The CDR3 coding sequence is TGCGCCAGCGAGGACGGACTGAACACTGAAGCTTTCTTT. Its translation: CASEDGLNTEAFF.

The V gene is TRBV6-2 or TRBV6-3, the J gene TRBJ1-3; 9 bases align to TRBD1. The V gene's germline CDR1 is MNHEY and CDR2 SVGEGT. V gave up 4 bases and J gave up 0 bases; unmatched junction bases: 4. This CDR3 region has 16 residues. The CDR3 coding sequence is TGTGCCAGCAGTTCCGGGACAGGGCCCTCTGGAAACACCATATATTTT. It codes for CASSSGTGPSGNTIYF.

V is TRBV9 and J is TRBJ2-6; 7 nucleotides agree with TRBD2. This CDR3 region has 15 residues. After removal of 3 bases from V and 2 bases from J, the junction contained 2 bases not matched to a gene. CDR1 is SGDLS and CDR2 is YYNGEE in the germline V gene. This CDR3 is CASSGGGAGANVLTF. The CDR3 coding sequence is TGTGCCAGCAGCGGGGGGGGAGCTGGGGCCAACGTCCTGACTTTC. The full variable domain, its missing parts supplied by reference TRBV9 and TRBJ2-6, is DSGVTQTPKHLITATGQRVTLRCSPRSGDLSVYWYQQSLDQGLQFLIQYYNGEERAKGNILERFSAQQFPDLHSELNLSSLELGDSALYFCASSGGGAGANVLTFGAGSRLTVL.

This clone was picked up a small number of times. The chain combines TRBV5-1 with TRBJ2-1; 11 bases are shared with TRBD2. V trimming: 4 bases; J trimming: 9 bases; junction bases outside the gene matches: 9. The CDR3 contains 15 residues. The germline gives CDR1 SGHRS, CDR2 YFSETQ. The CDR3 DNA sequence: TGCGCCAGCAGCCTTAGCGGGGGGGCCGGCCGTGAGCAGTTCTTC. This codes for CASSLSGGAGREQFF.